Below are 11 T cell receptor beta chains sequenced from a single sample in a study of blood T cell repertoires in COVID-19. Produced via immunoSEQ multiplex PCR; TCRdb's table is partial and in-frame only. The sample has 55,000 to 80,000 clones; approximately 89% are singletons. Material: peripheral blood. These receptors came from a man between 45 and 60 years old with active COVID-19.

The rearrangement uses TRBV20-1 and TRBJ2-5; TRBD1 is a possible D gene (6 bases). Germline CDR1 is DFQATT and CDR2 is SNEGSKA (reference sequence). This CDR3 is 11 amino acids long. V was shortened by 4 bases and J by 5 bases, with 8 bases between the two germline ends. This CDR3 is CSATRGETQYF. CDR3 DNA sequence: TGCAGTGCTACGAGGGGGGAGACCCAGTACTTC.

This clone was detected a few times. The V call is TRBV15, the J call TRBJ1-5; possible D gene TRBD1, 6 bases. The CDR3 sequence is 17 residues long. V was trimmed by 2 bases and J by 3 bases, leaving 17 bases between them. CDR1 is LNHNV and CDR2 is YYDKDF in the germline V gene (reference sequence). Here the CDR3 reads CATSRPGDRWTNQPQHF. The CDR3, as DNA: TGTGCCACCAGCAGACCGGGTGACAGGTGGACCAATCAGCCCCAGCATTTT.

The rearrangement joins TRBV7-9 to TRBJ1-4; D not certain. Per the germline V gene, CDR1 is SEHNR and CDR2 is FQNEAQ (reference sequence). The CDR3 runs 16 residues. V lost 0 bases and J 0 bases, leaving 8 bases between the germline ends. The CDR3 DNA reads TGTGCCAGCAGCTTAGCCTCCGGGACAACTAATGAAAAACTGTTTTTT. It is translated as CASSLASGTTNEKLFF.

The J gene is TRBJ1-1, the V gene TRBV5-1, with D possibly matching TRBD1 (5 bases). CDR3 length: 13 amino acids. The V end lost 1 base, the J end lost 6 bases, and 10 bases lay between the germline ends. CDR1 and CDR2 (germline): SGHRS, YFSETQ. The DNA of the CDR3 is TGCGCCAGCAGCTTGCCCAGGGAGGCTGAAGCTTTCTTT. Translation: CASSLPREAEAFF.

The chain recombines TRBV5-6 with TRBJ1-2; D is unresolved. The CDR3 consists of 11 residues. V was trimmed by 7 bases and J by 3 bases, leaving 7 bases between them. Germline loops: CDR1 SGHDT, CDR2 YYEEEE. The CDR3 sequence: CASGGYYGYTF. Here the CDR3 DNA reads TGTGCCAGCGGCGGCTACTATGGCTACACCTTC.

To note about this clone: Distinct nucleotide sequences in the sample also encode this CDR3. CDR3 residues: CASSISGGGTEAFF. In DNA, the CDR3 is TGTGCCAGTAGTATTTCAGGGGGCGGGACTGAAGCTTTCTTT. This sequence joins TRBV19 and TRBJ1-1; 8 bases map to TRBD1. Losses at the gene ends were 3 bases for V and 5 bases for J; bases not matched to a gene: 5. The CDR3 totals 14 residues. In germline, CDR1 is LNHDA, CDR2 SQIVND (reference sequence).

The CDR3 nucleotides are TGTGCCACCCACCCGGAGTTTAACTATGGCTACACCTTC. Residues: CATHPEFNYGYTF. The chain is built from TRBV21-1 and TRBJ1-2. TRBV21-1 is classified as a pseudogene. This CDR3 region has 13 residues.

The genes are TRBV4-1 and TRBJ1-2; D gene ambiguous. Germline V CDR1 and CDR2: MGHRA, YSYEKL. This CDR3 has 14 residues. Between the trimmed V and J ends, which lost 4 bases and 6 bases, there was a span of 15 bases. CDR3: CASSPSSANNGYTF. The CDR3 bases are TGCGCCAGCAGCCCAAGTTCCGCCAACAATGGCTACACCTTC.

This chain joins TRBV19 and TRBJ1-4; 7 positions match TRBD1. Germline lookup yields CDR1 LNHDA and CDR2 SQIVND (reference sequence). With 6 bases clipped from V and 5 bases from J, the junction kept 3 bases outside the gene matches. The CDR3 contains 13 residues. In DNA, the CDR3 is TGTGCCAGTAGGGACAGGACCAATGAAAAACTGTTTTTT. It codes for CASRDRTNEKLFF.

For the CDR3, the DNA is TGTGCCAGCAGCCTCCAGGACAGGGGCGAGCACTATGGCTACACCTTC. The encoded protein is CASSLQDRGEHYGYTF. The chain uses TRBV3-1 (or the pseudogene TRBV3-2) and TRBJ1-2, with TRBD1 identical over 9 bases. In germline, CDR1 is LGHDT, CDR2 YNNKEL (reference sequence). CDR3 length: 16 amino acids. The V gene end was trimmed by 4 bases and the J gene end by 3 bases; junction bases not matched to a gene: 9.

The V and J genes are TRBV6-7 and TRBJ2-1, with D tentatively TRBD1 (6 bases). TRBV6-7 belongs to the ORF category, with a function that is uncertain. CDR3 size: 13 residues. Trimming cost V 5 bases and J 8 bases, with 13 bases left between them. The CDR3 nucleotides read TGTGCCAGCAGTCTAAATGAGGGGGATGAGCAGTTCTTC. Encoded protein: CASSLNEGDEQFF.